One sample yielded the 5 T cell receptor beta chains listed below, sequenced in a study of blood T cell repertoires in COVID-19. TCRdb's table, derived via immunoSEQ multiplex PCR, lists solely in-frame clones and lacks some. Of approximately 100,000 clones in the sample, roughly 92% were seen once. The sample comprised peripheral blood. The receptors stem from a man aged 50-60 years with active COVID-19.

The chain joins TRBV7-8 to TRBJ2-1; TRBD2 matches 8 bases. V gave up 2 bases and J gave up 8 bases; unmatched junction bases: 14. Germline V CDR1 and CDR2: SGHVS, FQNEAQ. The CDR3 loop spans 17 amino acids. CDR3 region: CASSLKGREGLGDEQFF. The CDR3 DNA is TGTGCCAGCAGCTTAAAGGGTCGGGAGGGCCTTGGGGATGAGCAGTTCTTC.

The DNA for the CDR3 is TGTGCCAGCAGCTTTGACAGGATCCACGAGCAGTACTTC. Its translation: CASSFDRIHEQYF. This chain links TRBV7-8 with TRBJ2-7; the D gene is possibly TRBD1 (6 bases). CDR3 length: 13 amino acids. V lost 3 bases to trimming and J lost 5 bases, with 11 bases between them. Germline CDR1 reads SGHVS; CDR2 reads FQNEAQ.

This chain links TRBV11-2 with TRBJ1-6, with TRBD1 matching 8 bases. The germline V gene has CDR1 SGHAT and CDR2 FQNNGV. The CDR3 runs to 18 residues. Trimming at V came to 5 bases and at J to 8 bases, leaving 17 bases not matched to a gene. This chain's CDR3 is CASSPRSLRTGTDSPLHF. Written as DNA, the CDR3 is TGTGCCAGCAGCCCTAGATCGCTTCGGACAGGGACGGATTCACCCCTCCACTTT. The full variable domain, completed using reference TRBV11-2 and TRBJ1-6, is EAGVAQSPRYKIIEKRQSVAFWCNPISGHATLYWYQQILGQGPKLLIQFQNNGVVDDSQLPKDRFSAERLKGVDSTLKIQPAKLEDSAVYLCASSPRSLRTGTDSPLHFGNGTRLTVT.

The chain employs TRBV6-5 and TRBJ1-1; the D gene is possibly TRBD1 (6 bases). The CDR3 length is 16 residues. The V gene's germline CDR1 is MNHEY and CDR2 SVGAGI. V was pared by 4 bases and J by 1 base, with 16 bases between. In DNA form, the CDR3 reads TGTGCCAGCAGTTTTCGAGGGATGACAGGGAACACTGAAGCTTTCTTT. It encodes CASSFRGMTGNTEAFF.

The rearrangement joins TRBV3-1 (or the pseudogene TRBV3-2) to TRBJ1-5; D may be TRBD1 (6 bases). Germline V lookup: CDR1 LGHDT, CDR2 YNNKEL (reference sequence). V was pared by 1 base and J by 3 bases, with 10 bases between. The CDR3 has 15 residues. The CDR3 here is CASSQVQGFNQPQHF. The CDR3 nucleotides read TGTGCCAGCAGCCAAGTACAGGGATTCAATCAGCCCCAGCATTTT.